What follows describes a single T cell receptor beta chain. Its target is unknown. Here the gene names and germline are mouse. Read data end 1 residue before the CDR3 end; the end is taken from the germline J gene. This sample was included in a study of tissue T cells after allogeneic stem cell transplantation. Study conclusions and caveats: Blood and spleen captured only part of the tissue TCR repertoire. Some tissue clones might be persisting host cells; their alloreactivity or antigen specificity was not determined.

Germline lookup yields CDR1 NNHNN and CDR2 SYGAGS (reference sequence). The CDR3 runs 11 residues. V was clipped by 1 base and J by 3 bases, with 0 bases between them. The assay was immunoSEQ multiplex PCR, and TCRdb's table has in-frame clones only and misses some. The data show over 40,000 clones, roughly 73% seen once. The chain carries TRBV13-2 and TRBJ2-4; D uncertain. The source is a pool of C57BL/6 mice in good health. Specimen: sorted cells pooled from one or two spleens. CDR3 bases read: TGTGCCAGCGGTGATCAAAACACCTTGTAC. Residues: CASGDQNTLY. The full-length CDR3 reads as CASGDQNTLYF.